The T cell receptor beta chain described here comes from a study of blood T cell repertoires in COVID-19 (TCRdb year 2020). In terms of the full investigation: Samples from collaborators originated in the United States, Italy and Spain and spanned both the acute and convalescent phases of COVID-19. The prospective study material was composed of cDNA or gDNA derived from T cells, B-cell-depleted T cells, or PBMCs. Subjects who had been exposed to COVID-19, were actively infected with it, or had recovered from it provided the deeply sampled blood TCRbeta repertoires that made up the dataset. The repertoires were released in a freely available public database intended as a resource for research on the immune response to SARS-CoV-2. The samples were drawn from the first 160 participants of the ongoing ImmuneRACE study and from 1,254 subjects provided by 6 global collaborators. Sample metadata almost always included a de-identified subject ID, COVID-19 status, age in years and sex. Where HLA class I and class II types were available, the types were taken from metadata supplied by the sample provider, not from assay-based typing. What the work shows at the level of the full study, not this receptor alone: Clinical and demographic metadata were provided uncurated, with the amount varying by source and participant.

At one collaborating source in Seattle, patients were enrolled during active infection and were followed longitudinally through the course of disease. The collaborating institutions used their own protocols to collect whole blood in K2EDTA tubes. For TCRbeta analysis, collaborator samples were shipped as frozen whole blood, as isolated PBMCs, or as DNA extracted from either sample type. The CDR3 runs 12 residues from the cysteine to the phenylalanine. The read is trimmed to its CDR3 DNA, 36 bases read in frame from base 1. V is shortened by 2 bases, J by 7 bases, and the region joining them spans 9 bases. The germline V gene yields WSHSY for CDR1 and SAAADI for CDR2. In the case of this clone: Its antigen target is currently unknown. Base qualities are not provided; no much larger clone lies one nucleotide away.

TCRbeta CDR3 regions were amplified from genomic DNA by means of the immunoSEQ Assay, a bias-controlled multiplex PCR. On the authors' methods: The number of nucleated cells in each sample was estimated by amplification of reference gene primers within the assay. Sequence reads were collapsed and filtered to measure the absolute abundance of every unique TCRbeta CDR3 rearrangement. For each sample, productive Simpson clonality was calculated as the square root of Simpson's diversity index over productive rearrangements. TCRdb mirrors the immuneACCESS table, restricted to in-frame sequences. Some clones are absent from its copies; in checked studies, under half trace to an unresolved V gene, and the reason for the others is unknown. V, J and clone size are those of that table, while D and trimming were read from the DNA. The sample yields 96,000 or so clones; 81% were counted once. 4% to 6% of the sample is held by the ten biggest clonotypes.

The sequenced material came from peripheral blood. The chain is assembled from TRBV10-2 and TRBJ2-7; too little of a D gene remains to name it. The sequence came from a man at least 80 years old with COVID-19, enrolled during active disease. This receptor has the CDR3 CASSESDREQYF. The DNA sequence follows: TGCGCCAGCAGTGAGAGCGATAGGGAGCAGTACTTC.